The 21 T cell receptor beta chains in this list originate from one sample, sequenced in a study of T cells after yellow fever vaccination. TCRdb independently ran MiXCR on the 5' RACE reads; one entry per CDR3 protein. This sample has more than 450,000 distinct CDR3 sequences, with roughly a fifth found just once. The sequences come from PBMCs, collected approximately 22 days after the first yellow fever vaccination. All receptors come from a young man who received the YFV17D yellow fever vaccine.

This clonotype turned up a few times. The chain uses TRBV12-3 or TRBV12-4 and TRBJ2-4; a weak D match, TRBD2 (6 bases). The CDR3 is 16 residues long. V was shortened by 5 bases and J by 0 bases, with 14 bases between the two germline ends. CDR3 protein: CASSLEGGEAKNIQYF. CDR3 nucleotides: TGTGCCAGCAGTCTCGAGGGCGGGGAAGCCAAAAACATTCAGTACTTC.

This clonotype came up many times. The chain has TRBV5-6 and TRBJ1-3; D is unresolved. Per germline, CDR1 SGHDT and CDR2 YYEEEE. The CDR3 covers 12 residues. Trimming took off 10 bases at V and 0 bases at J, with 8 bases between the two ends. CDR3: CAGSSSGNTIYF. CDR3 in DNA: TGTGCCGGCTCCAGCTCTGGAAACACCATATATTTT.

The rearrangement uses TRBV5-4 and TRBJ2-2; 7 nucleotides match TRBD2. CDR3 length equals 15 residues. The ends lost 0 bases at V and 5 bases at J; junction bases unmatched: 4. Germline values: CDR1 SGHNT, CDR2 YYREEE (reference sequence). CDR3 loop: CASSLERGGTGELFF. CDR3 DNA: TGTGCCAGCAGCTTGGAACGGGGAGGGACCGGGGAGCTGTTTTTT.

This chain joins TRBV20-1 and TRBJ2-2; D gene unclear. V lost 6 bases and J lost 1, with 9 bases in between. Germline V CDR1 and CDR2: DFQATT, SNEGSKA (reference sequence). The CDR3 runs to 13 residues. The CDR3 sequence: CSARTGNTGELFF. CDR3 in DNA: TGCAGTGCACGGACGGGGAACACCGGGGAGCTGTTTTTT.

This clonotype has more than one count but fewer than ten. The chain carries TRBV7-2 and TRBJ2-3; 9 nucleotides agree with TRBD2. CDR3 length equals 16 residues. In germline, CDR1 is SGHTA, CDR2 FQGNSA. V lost 2 bases, J lost 5 bases, and 8 bases stayed unmatched. CDR3 coding DNA: TGTGCCAGCAGCTTAAACCTAGCGGGGATTATAGATACGCAGTATTTT. Its translation: CASSLNLAGIIDTQYF.

The V gene is TRBV12-3 or TRBV12-4, the J gene TRBJ1-1; 9 positions match TRBD1. The CDR3 consists of 15 residues. V lost 3 bases, J lost 9 bases, and 11 bases stayed unmatched. Here the CDR3 DNA reads TGTGCCAGCAGTTTTCCCCCCCGGACAGGGGTTAAAGCTTTCTTT. Translation: CASSFPPRTGVKAFF.

The chain employs TRBV29-1 and TRBJ2-1, with 7 bases lining up with TRBD1. This CDR3 is built from 14 residues. V gave up 4 bases and J gave up 0 bases; unmatched junction bases: 3. Germline V CDR1 and CDR2: SQVTM, ANQGSEA. The CDR3 DNA follows: TGCAGCGTTGGGGGACAGAGCTCCTACAATGAGCAGTTCTTC. It translates to CSVGGQSSYNEQFF.

CDR3 coding DNA: TGTGCCAGCAGTGAAGCGAGAGGGGGGGAGGGAGCAGATACGCAGTATTTT. The encoded protein is CASSEARGGEGADTQYF. V is TRBV6-1 and J is TRBJ2-3; tentatively, D is TRBD2 (7 bases). The CDR3 runs 17 residues. The germline V gene encodes CDR1 MNHNS and CDR2 SASEGT. Trimming removed 0 bases at V and 4 bases at J, with 17 bases between.

Only a few counts were recorded for this clonotype. J is TRBJ2-5 and V is TRBV24-1; 8 nucleotides match TRBD2. With V trimmed by 9 bases and J by 5 bases, 4 bases remained unmatched. The CDR3 covers 12 residues. CDR1 and CDR2 (germline): KGHDR, SFDVKD. This CDR3 reads CATAERGETQYF. The CDR3 DNA is TGTGCCACCGCCGAGCGGGGGGAGACCCAGTACTTC.

The chain recombines TRBV7-6 with TRBJ1-1; no clear D gene. Germline V gene sequence: CDR1 SGHVS, CDR2 FNYEAQ. CDR3 size: 13 residues. Between the trimmed V and J ends, which lost 5 bases and 1 base, there was a span of 8 bases. CDR3 region: CASSNRGNTEAFF. The CDR3 coding sequence is TGTGCCAGCAGCAACCGGGGGAACACTGAAGCTTTCTTT.

J is TRBJ2-4 and V is TRBV12-3 or TRBV12-4; no definite D call. The CDR3 contains 12 residues. The V gene lost 3 bases and the J gene lost 15 bases, with 15 bases spanning the gap. The CDR3 region is CASSFLPHRRYF. In DNA, the CDR3 is TGTGCCAGCAGTTTCTTGCCCCACCGCCGGTACTTC.

The rearrangement uses TRBV28 and TRBJ2-3; D could derive from TRBD1 or TRBD2 (5 bases each). With 7 bases removed from V and 4 bases from J, the gap between germline ends came to 12 bases. Germline lookup yields CDR1 MDHEN and CDR2 SYDVKM. This CDR3 has 13 amino acids. The CDR3 nucleotides are TGTGCCAGCACCCGGGTGGGGGCAGATACGCAGTATTTT. Translated, it gives CASTRVGADTQYF. Combining the CDR3 with reference TRBV28 and TRBJ2-3 gives the whole variable domain DVKVTQSSRYLVKRTGEKVFLECVQDMDHENMFWYRQDPGLGLRLIYFSYDVKMKEKGDIPEGYSVSREKKERFSLILESASTNQTSMYLCASTRVGADTQYFGPGTRLTVL.

This clonotype was found a few times. The chain recombines TRBV29-1 with TRBJ1-1; D is unclear. The CDR3 has 12 amino acids. Germline CDR1 and CDR2: SQVTM and ANQGSEA. V was cut by 7 bases and J by 6 bases, with 15 bases left in between. The CDR3 bases are TGCAGCGCCATAGCGGGCGGGGCTGAAGCTTTCTTT. Amino acid sequence: CSAIAGGAEAFF.

This clonotype was counted a few times. V is TRBV10-2 and J is TRBJ2-5, with 8 bases fitting TRBD2. V gave up 7 bases and J gave up 5 bases; unmatched junction bases: 6. The CDR3 loop spans 13 amino acids. Germline V CDR1 and CDR2: WSHSY, SAAADI. CDR3 region: CASKVGGAETQYF. The CDR3 bases are TGCGCCAGCAAAGTCGGGGGGGCGGAGACCCAGTACTTC.

This clonotype was observed at least ten times. V is TRBV7-9 and J is TRBJ1-2, with TRBD1 matching 9 bases. CDR1 is SEHNR, CDR2 FQNEAQ, per germline (reference sequence). The CDR3 sequence is 14 residues long. Trimming took 1 base from V and 3 from J; bases not matched to a gene: 0. In DNA, the CDR3 is TGTGCCAGCAGCTTAGGGACAGGGGACTATGGCTACACCTTC. Protein: CASSLGTGDYGYTF. Full variable domain (remainder filled in from reference TRBV7-9 and TRBJ1-2): DTGVSQNPRHKITKRGQNVTFRCDPISEHNRLYWYRQTLGQGPEFLTYFQNEAQLEKSRLLSDRFSAERPKGSFSTLEIQRTEQGDSAMYLCASSLGTGDYGYTFGSGTRLTVV.

The chain combines TRBV6-1 with TRBJ2-3; a weak D match, TRBD2 (6 bases). Trimming left V 5 bases short and J 0 bases short, with 15 bases between. CDR1 and CDR2 (germline): MNHNS, SASEGT. The CDR3 sequence is 16 residues long. This CDR3 reads CASSPTPGTSTDTQYF. Here the CDR3 DNA reads TGTGCCAGCAGTCCAACTCCGGGGACTAGCACAGATACGCAGTATTTT.

This clonotype came up many times. At one end, the junction sequence differs from germline, possibly due to a read error. The chain links TRBV5-1 to TRBJ2-3; either TRBD1 or TRBD2 may fit D (6 bases each). CDR1 SGHRS and CDR2 YFSETQ come from the germline V gene. The CDR3 spans 14 residues. The CDR3 sequence: CASSLRGPGDTQYF. CDR3 nucleotides: TGTGCCAGCAGCTTACGGGGGCCGGGAGATACGCAGTATTTT.

The chain couples TRBV11-2 to TRBJ2-2, with D possibly being TRBD1 or TRBD2 (5 bases each). The CDR3 length is 16 residues. V gave up 2 bases and J gave up 7 bases, with 17 bases separating them. Germline V gene data show CDR1 as SGHAT and CDR2 as FQNNGV. In DNA, the CDR3 is TGTGCCAGCAGCTTATCCGGCGCAGGGAGTTTCGGGGAGCTGTTTTTT. Encoded protein: CASSLSGAGSFGELFF.

V is TRBV6-2 or TRBV6-3 and J is TRBJ2-3; TRBD2 matches 9 bases. Unmatched junction bases numbered 7, after V lost 5 bases and J lost 4 bases. Germline V CDR1 and CDR2: MNHEY, SVGEGT. The CDR3 contains 15 residues. Here the CDR3 reads CASSRGLALADTQYF. The CDR3 DNA is TGTGCCAGCAGTAGGGGACTAGCCCTTGCAGATACGCAGTATTTT.

The rearrangement joins TRBV12-3 or TRBV12-4 to TRBJ2-5; 9 bases match TRBD1. The V segment lost 5 bases and the J segment 5 bases; nucleotides outside the gene matches: 9. The length of the CDR3 is 15 residues. CDR3 in amino acids: CASSPRTGVRETQYF. DNA of the CDR3: TGTGCCAGCAGTCCACGGACAGGGGTGAGGGAGACCCAGTACTTC.

The gene calls are TRBV12-3 or TRBV12-4 and TRBJ1-1; the D gene is possibly TRBD1 (5 bases). The CDR3 totals 16 residues. V was trimmed by 6 bases and J by 3 bases, leaving 20 bases between them. For the CDR3, the DNA is TGTGCCAGCAGACCCCTAGGGGAGGGGCCGGACACTGAAGCTTTCTTT. Its translation: CASRPLGEGPDTEAFF.